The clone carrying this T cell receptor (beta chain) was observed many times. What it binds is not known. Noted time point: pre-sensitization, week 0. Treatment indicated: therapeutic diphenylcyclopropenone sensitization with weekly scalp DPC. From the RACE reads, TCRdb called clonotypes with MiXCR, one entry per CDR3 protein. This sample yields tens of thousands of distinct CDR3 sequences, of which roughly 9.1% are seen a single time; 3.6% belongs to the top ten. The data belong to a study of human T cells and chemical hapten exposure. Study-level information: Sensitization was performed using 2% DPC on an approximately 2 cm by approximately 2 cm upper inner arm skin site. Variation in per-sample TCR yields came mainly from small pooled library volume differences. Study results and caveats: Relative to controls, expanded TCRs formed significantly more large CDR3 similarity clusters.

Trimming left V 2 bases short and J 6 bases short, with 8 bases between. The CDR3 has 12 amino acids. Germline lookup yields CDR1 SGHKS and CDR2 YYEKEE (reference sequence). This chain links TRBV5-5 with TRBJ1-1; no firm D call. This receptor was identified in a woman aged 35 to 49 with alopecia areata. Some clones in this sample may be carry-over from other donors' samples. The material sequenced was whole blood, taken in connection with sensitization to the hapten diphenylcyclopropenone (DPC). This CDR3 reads CASSLGKAEAFF. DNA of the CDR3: TGTGCCAGCAGCTTAGGGAAGGCTGAAGCTTTCTTT.